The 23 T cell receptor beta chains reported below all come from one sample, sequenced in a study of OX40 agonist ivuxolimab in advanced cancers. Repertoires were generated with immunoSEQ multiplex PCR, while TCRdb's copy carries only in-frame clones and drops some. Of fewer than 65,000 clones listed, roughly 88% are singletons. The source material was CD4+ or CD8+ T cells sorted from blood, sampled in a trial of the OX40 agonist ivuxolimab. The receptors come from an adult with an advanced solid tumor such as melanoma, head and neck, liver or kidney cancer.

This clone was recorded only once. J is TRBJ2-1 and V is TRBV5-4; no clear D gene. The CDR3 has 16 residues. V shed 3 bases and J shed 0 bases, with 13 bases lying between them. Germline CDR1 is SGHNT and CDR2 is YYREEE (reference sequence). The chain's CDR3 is CASSSSPKSSYNEQFF. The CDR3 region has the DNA TGTGCCAGCAGCTCCTCTCCTAAGAGCTCCTACAATGAGCAGTTCTTC.

Here the CDR3 DNA reads TGTGCCAGTAGTATGCGAGGCCATAGCAATCAGCCCCAGCATTTT. Protein: CASSMRGHSNQPQHF. V and J are TRBV19 and TRBJ1-5; D gene uncertain. The CDR3 sequence is 15 residues long. Trimming pared 3 bases from V and 0 bases from J, leaving 9 bases between. The germline V gene has CDR1 LNHDA and CDR2 SQIVND (reference sequence).

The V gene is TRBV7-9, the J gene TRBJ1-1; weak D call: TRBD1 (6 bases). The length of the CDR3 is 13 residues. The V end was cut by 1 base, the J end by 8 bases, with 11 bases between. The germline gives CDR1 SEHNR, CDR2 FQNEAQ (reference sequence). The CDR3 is CASSLETGTEAFF. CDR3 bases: TGTGCCAGCAGCTTAGAGACCGGGACAGAAGCTTTCTTT.

This chain's CDR3 is CASSSHSGGADEQFF. Written as DNA, the CDR3 is TGTGCCAGCAGCTCACATAGCGGGGGGGCCGATGAGCAGTTCTTC. This rearrangement joins TRBV11-2 to TRBJ2-1, with 11 bases fitting TRBD2. Unmatched junction bases numbered 7, after V lost 4 bases and J lost 8 bases. Germline loops: CDR1 SGHAT, CDR2 FQNNGV. The CDR3 runs to 15 residues.

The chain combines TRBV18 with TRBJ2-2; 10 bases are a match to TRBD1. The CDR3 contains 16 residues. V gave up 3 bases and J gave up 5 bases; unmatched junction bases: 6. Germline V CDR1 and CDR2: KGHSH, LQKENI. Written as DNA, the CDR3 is TGTGCCAGCTCACCTTCCGGGACAGGGGTGACCGGGGAGCTGTTTTTT. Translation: CASSPSGTGVTGELFF.

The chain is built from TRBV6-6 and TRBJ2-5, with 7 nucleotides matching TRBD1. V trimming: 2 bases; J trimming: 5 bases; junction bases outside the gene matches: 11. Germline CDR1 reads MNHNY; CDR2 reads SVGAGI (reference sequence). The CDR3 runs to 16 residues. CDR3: CASSYGGTVMRETQYF. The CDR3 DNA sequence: TGTGCCAGCAGTTACGGTGGGACAGTCATGAGGGAGACCCAGTACTTC.

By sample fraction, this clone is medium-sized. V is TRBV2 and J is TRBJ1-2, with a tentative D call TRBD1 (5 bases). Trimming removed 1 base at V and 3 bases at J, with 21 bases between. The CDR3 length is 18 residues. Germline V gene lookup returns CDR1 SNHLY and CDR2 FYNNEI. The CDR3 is CASSEGLEGPTGHYGYTF. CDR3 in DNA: TGTGCCAGCAGTGAAGGGCTAGAAGGGCCAACGGGGCACTATGGCTACACCTTC. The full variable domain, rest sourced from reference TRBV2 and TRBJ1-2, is EPEVTQTPSHQVTQMGQEVILRCVPISNHLYFYWYRQILGQKVEFLVSFYNNEISEKSEIFDDQFSVERPDGSNFTLKIRSTKLEDSAMYFCASSEGLEGPTGHYGYTFGSGTRLTVV.

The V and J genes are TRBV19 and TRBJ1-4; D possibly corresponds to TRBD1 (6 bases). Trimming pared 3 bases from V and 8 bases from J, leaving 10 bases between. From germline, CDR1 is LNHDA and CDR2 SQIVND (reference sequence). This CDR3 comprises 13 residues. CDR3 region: CASSMRRGEKLFF. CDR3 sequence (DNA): TGTGCCAGTAGTATGCGCAGGGGCGAAAAACTGTTTTTT.

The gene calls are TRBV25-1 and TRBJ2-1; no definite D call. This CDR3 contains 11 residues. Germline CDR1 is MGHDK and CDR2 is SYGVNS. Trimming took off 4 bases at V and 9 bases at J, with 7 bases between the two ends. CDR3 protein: CASSVATEQFF. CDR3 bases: TGTGCCAGCAGTGTTGCGACTGAGCAGTTCTTC.

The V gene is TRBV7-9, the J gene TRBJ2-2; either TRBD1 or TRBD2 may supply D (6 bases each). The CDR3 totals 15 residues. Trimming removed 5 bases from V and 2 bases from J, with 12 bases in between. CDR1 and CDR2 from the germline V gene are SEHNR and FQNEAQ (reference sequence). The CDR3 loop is CASSRTGANTGELFF. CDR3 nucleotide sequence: TGTGCCAGCAGCCGTACGGGGGCAAACACCGGGGAGCTGTTTTTT.

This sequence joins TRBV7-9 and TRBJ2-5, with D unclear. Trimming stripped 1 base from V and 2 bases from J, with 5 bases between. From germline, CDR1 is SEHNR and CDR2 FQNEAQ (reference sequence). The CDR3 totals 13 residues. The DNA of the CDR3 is TGTGCCAGCAGCTTAGACGTTCAAGAGACCCAGTACTTC. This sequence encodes CASSLDVQETQYF.

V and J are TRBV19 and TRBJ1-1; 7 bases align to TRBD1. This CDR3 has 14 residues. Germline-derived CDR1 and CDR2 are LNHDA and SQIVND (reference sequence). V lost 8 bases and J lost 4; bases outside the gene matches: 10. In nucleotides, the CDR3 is TGTGCCAGTGCACAGGGGCTTTCTCGCACTGAAGCTTTCTTT. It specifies CASAQGLSRTEAFF. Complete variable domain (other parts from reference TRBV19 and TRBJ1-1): DGGITQSPKYLFRKEGQNVTLSCEQNLNHDAMYWYRQDPGQGLRLIYYSQIVNDFQKGDIAEGYSVSREKKESFPLTVTSAQKNPTAFYLCASAQGLSRTEAFFGQGTRLTVV.

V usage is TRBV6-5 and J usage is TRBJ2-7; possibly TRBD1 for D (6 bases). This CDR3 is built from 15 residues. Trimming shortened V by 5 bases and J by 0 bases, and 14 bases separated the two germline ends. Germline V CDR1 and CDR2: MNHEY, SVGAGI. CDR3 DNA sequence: TGTGCCAGCAGTAATACAGGGCTTAGCTCCTACGAGCAGTACTTC. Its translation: CASSNTGLSSYEQYF.

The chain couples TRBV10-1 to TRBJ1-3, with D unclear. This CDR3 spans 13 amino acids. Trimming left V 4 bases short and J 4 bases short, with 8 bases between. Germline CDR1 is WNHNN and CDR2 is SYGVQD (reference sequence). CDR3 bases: TGCGCCAGCAGTGGCCTAGAAGGAAACACCATATATTTT. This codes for CASSGLEGNTIYF.

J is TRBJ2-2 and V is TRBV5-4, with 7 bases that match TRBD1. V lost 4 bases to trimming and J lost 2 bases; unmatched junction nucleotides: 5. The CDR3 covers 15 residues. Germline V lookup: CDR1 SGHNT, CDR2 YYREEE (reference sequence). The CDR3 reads CASSARGRNTGELFF. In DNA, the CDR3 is TGTGCCAGCAGCGCGAGGGGGCGCAACACCGGGGAGCTGTTTTTT.

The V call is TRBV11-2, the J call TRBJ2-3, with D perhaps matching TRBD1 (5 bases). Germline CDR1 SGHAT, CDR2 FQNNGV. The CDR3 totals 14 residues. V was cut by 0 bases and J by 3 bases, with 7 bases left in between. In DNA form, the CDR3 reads TGTGCCAGCAGCTTAGACAGGGTGACAGATACGCAGTATTTT. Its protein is CASSLDRVTDTQYF.

The DNA of the CDR3 is TGCGCCAGCAGCTTGGGACTAGCGGGGATAGATACGCAGTATTTT. This gives the protein CASSLGLAGIDTQYF. The chain joins TRBV5-1 to TRBJ2-3, with TRBD2 matching 11 bases. Per the germline V gene, CDR1 is SGHRS and CDR2 is YFSETQ. Trimming removed 0 bases from V and 5 bases from J; junction bases left unmatched: 2. CDR3 length equals 15 residues.

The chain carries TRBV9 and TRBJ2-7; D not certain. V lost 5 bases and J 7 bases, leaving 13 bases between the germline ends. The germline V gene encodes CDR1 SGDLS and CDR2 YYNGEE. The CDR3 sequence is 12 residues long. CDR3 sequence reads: CASSPEVGEQYF. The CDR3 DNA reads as TGTGCCAGCAGTCCCGAGGTTGGGGAGCAGTACTTC.

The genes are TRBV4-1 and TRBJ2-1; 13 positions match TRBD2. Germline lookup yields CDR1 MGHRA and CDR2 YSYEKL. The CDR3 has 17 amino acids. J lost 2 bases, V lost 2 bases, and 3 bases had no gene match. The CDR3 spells CASSQYGTSGAYNEQFF. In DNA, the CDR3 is TGCGCCAGCAGCCAATATGGGACTAGCGGGGCCTACAATGAGCAGTTCTTC.

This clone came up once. This CDR3 is CASSQERLASADTQYF. The CDR3 nucleotides are TGTGCCAGCAGCCAAGAGCGGCTAGCGAGTGCAGATACGCAGTATTTT. The chain links TRBV14 to TRBJ2-3, with a weak D call TRBD2 (6 bases). With 0 bases removed from V and 4 bases from J, the gap between germline ends came to 14 bases. Germline lookup yields CDR1 SGHDN and CDR2 FVKESK. The CDR3 consists of 16 residues. The variable domain in full, with the rest retrieved from reference TRBV14 and TRBJ2-3, is EAGVTQFPSHSVIEKGQTVTLRCDPISGHDNLYWYRRVMGKEIKFLLHFVKESKQDESGMPNNRFLAERTGGTYSTLKVQPAELEDSGVYFCASSQERLASADTQYFGPGTRLTVL.

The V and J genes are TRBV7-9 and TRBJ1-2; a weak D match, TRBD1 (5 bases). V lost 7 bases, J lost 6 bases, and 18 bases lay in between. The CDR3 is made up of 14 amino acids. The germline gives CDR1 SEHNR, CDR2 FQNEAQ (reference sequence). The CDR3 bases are TGTGCCAGCAACGTAGCCGGGACGGAGAATGGCTACACCTTC. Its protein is CASNVAGTENGYTF.

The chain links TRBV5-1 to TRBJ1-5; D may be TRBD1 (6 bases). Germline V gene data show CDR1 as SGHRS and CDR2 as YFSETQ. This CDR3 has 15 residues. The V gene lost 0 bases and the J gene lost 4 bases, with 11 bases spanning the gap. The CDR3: CASSLEAGANQPQHF. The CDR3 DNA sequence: TGCGCCAGCAGCTTGGAAGCGGGGGCGAATCAGCCCCAGCATTTT. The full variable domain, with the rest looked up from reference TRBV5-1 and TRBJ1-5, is KAGVTQTPRYLIKTRGQQVTLSCSPISGHRSVSWYQQTPGQGLQFLFEYFSETQRNKGNFPGRFSGRQFSNSRSEMNVSTLELGDSALYLCASSLEAGANQPQHFGDGTRLSIL.

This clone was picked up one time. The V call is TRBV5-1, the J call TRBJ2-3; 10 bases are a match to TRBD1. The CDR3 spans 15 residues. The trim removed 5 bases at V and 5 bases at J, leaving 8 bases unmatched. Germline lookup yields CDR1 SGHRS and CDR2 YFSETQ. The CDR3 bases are TGCGCCAGCAGGCAACCGGGACAGGGGATAGATACGCAGTATTTT. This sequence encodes CASRQPGQGIDTQYF. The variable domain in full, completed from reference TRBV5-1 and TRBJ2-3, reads KAGVTQTPRYLIKTRGQQVTLSCSPISGHRSVSWYQQTPGQGLQFLFEYFSETQRNKGNFPGRFSGRQFSNSRSEMNVSTLELGDSALYLCASRQPGQGIDTQYFGPGTRLTVL.